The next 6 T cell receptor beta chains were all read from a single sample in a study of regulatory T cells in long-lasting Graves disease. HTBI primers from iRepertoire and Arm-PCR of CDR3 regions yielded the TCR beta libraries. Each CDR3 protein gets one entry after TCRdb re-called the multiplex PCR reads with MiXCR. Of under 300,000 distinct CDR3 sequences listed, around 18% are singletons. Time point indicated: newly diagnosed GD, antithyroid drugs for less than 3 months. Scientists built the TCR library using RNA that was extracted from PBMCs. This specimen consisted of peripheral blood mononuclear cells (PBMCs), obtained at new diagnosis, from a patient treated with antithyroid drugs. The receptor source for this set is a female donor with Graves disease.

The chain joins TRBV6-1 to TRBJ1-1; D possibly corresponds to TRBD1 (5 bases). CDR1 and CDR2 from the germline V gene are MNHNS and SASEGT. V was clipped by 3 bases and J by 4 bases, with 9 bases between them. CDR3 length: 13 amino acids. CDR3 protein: CASSEGQGTEAFF. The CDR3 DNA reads TGTGCCAGCAGTGAGGGGCAGGGCACTGAAGCTTTCTTT.

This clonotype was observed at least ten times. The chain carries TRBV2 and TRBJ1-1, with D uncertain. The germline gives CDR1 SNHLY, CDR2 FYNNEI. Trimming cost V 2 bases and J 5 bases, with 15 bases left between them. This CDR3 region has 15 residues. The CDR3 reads CASSEFLGGRTEAFF. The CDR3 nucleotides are TGTGCCAGCAGTGAATTCTTAGGTGGGAGAACTGAAGCTTTCTTT.

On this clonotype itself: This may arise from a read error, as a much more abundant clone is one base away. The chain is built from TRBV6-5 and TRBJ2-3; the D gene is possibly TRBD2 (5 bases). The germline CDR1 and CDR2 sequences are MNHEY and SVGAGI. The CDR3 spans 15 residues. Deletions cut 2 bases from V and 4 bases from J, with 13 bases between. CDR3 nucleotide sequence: TGTGCCAGCAGTTACGTGCGAGGGCTCCCAGATACGCAGTATTTT. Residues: CASSYVRGLPDTQYF.

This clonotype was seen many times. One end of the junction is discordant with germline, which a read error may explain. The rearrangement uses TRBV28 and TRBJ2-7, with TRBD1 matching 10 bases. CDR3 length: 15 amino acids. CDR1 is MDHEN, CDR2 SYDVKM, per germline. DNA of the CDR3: TGTGCCAGCAGGGACGGGACAGGGGTACAGAATGAGCAGTGCTTC. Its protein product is CASRDGTGVQNEQCF.

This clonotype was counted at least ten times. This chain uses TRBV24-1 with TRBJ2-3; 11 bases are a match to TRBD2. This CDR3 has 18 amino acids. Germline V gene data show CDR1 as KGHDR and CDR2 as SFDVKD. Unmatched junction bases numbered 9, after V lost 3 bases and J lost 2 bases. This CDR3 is CATSDPGLAGDFTDTQYF. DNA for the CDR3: TGTGCCACCAGTGATCCCGGACTAGCGGGCGATTTCACAGATACGCAGTATTTT.

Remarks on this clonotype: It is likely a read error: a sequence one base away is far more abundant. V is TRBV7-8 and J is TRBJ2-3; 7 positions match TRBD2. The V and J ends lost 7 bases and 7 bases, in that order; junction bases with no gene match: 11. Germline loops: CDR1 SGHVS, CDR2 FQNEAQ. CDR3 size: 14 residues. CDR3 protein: CASTPGLGANTQYF. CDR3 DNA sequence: TGTGCCAGCACCCCCGGACTAGGGGCGAATACGCAGTATTTT.